This TCR beta chain was found in a study of patients and donors after allogeneic stem cell transplantation. From germline, CDR1 is DFQATT and CDR2 SNEGSKA (reference sequence). The CDR3 length is 12 residues. V was shortened by 5 bases and J by 4 bases, with 11 bases between the two germline ends. This clonotype has ten or more counts. TCRdb independently ran MiXCR on the RT-PCR reads; one entry per CDR3 protein. The table has roughly 230,000 distinct CDR3 sequences, around an eighth seen once. V is TRBV20-1 and J is TRBJ1-2, with a tentative D call TRBD1 (5 bases). This TCR was recovered from a human donor who was either an allogeneic HSCT recipient or a stem cell or donor lymphocyte infusion donor (not recorded which). It is not recorded whose cells these are; they may come from a transplant donor. The sample consisted of blood, either unsorted or a sorted T cell fraction (not recorded which). The CDR3 DNA sequence: TGCAGTGCTGGGCAGGGAGTCTATGGCTACACCTTC. Protein: CSAGQGVYGYTF.